Shown below are 16 T cell receptor beta chains from a single sample sequenced in a study of T cells in Graves' hyperthyroidism and ophthalmopathy. Authors of the study amplified TCR beta CDR3 regions from RNA transcripts. The primer set for the first-round RT-PCR of the TCR CDR3 was HTBI. TCRdb re-analysed the multiplex PCR reads in MiXCR, keeping a single row per CDR3 protein. The data hold roughly 530,000 distinct CDR3 sequences, with 17% observed a single time. Sequencing used blood. The receptors stem from a young woman with Graves' ophthalmopathy.

The table lists this clonotype with a few counts. The V gene is TRBV5-4, the J gene TRBJ2-1; 12 bases line up with TRBD2. Germline values: CDR1 SGHNT, CDR2 YYREEE (reference sequence). This CDR3 is 15 amino acids long. With 4 bases clipped from V and 6 bases from J, the junction kept 5 bases outside the gene matches. The CDR3 sequence: CASSPGLAGRNEQFF. The DNA of the CDR3 is TGTGCCAGCAGCCCTGGACTAGCGGGGCGCAATGAGCAGTTCTTC. The whole variable domain, remainder taken from reference TRBV5-4 and TRBJ2-1, is ETGVTQSPTHLIKTRGQQVTLRCSSQSGHNTVSWYQQALGQGPQFIFQYYREEENGRGNFPPRFSGLQFPNYSSELNVNALELDDSALYLCASSPGLAGRNEQFFGPGTRLTVL.

This clonotype occurred many times. The CDR3 DNA follows: TGTGCCAGCAGCCCAGCCGTCGGTTCTTACTCTGGAAACACCATATATTTT. This gives the protein CASSPAVGSYSGNTIYF. J is TRBJ1-3 and V is TRBV6-1; D is ambiguous. The CDR3 extends over 17 amino acids. Trimming shortened V by 6 bases and J by 0 bases, and 18 bases separated the two germline ends. Germline V gene lookup returns CDR1 MNHNS and CDR2 SASEGT.

This clonotype was seen more than once but under ten times. The chain links TRBV27 to TRBJ2-7, with TRBD2 as a possible D gene (5 bases). Trimming removed 5 bases at V and 2 bases at J, with 13 bases between. Germline V CDR1 and CDR2: MNHEY, SMNVEV (reference sequence). This CDR3 has 14 residues. CDR3 nucleotide sequence: TGTGCCAGCAGTCACGAACGGGGAGCCTACGAGCAGTACTTC. It translates to CASSHERGAYEQYF.

The chain is built from TRBV19 and TRBJ2-1; 10 positions agree with TRBD2. This CDR3 is built from 16 residues. Germline V gene lookup returns CDR1 LNHDA and CDR2 SQIVND (reference sequence). J lost 3 bases, V lost 4 bases, and 6 bases had no gene match. The CDR3 spells CASSTQTSGFYNEQFF. As DNA, the CDR3 is TGTGCCAGTAGTACCCAGACTAGCGGGTTCTACAATGAGCAGTTCTTC.

A few counts support this clonotype. This chain links TRBV30 with TRBJ1-6, with a tentative D call TRBD1 (5 bases). V lost 6 bases, J lost 8 bases, and 20 bases lay in between. The CDR3 is made up of 15 amino acids. Germline CDR1 is GTSNPN and CDR2 is SVGIG (reference sequence). CDR3 coding DNA: TGTGCCTGCCCTTTACGGGGGTTGGTTGATTCACCCCTCCACTTT. It encodes CACPLRGLVDSPLHF.

This clonotype was detected ten times or more. The V call is TRBV7-2, the J call TRBJ2-2, with a possible D match to TRBD2 (5 bases). The V gene lost 4 bases and the J gene lost 1 base, with 7 bases spanning the gap. This CDR3 is 14 amino acids long. Germline V gene data show CDR1 as SGHTA and CDR2 as FQGNSA. CDR3 in DNA: TGTGCCAGCAGCTGGGCGGGGAACACCGGGGAGCTGTTTTTT. This encodes CASSWAGNTGELFF.

The V and J genes are TRBV7-2 and TRBJ2-2; maybe TRBD1 (5 bases). The germline V gene has CDR1 SGHTA and CDR2 FQGNSA. Trimming took off 5 bases at V and 4 bases at J, with 14 bases between the two ends. The CDR3 covers 15 residues. The CDR3 DNA is TGTGCCAGCAGCCAAGATGGCAGGGTCACCGGGGAGCTGTTTTTT. This translates into CASSQDGRVTGELFF.

The sample holds many counts of this clonotype. The rearrangement links TRBV5-5 to TRBJ2-7; D is ambiguous. In germline, CDR1 is SGHKS, CDR2 YYEKEE (reference sequence). Trimming stripped 4 bases from V and 0 bases from J, with 11 bases between. CDR3 length: 14 amino acids. The CDR3 DNA sequence: TGTGCCAGCAGCCAAAGGACCAACTCCTACGAGCAGTACTTC. This gives the protein CASSQRTNSYEQYF.

This clonotype appeared many times. In DNA, the CDR3 is TGTGCCAGCAGTGGCAGCAGGGGAGGAAAACTGTTTTTT. It codes for CASSGSRGGKLFF. The chain combines TRBV12-3 or TRBV12-4 with TRBJ1-4, with D possibly being TRBD1 (6 bases). This CDR3 region has 13 residues. The ends were cut back, 5 bases at V and 10 bases at J, with 14 bases in the middle.

This chain connects TRBV3-1 to TRBJ1-5; a possible D gene is TRBD1 (5 bases). Deletions cut 1 base from V and 4 bases from J, with 11 bases between. The CDR3 length is 15 residues. Germline V gene data show CDR1 as LGHDT and CDR2 as YNNKEL (reference sequence). CDR3 loop: CASSQAGLLNQPQHF. The CDR3 DNA reads TGTGCCAGCAGCCAAGCGGGACTCTTAAATCAGCCCCAGCATTTT.

This chain joins TRBV25-1 and TRBJ2-4; 7 bases match TRBD1. Trimming cost V 9 bases and J 3 bases; bases outside gene matches: 8. The CDR3 is 14 amino acids. In germline, CDR1 is MGHDK, CDR2 SYGVNS. The CDR3 here is CARLTGRGKNIQYF. The DNA of the CDR3 is TGTGCCAGATTGACAGGGCGAGGCAAAAACATTCAGTACTTC. Filled out from reference TRBV25-1 and TRBJ2-4, the complete variable domain reads EADIYQTPRYLVIGTGKKITLECSQTMGHDKMYWYQQDPGMELHLIHYSYGVNSTEKGDLSSESTVSRIRTEHFPLTLESARPSHTSQYLCARLTGRGKNIQYFGAGTRLSVL.

Only a few counts were recorded for this clonotype. V usage is TRBV6-1 and J usage is TRBJ1-2; TRBD1 matches at 9 bases. The CDR3 consists of 16 residues. From germline, CDR1 is MNHNS and CDR2 SASEGT. V was pared by 8 bases and J by 6 bases, with 16 bases of the junction left unmatched. The CDR3 sequence is CASSRTPDGTGNGYTF. CDR3 bases: TGTGCCAGCTCCCGGACACCCGATGGGACAGGGAATGGCTACACCTTC.

Ten or more counts support this clonotype. This sequence joins TRBV12-3 or TRBV12-4 and TRBJ2-1; maybe TRBD2 (6 bases). The CDR3 extends over 15 amino acids. V was cut by 4 bases and J by 6 bases, with 16 bases left in between. The chain's CDR3 is CASSSRRDLGNEQFF. In nucleotides, the CDR3 is TGTGCCAGCAGTTCCCGACGGGACTTAGGCAATGAGCAGTTCTTC.

This clonotype was counted many times. J is TRBJ2-7 and V is TRBV29-1; 7 nucleotides line up with TRBD1. Trimming at V came to 8 bases and at J to 5 bases, leaving 6 bases not matched to a gene. The CDR3 consists of 11 residues. Germline CDR1 reads SQVTM; CDR2 reads ANQGSEA. CDR3 amino acids: CSCRGFHEQYF. CDR3 sequence (DNA): TGCAGCTGCAGGGGGTTCCACGAGCAGTACTTC.

This clonotype occurred many times. The V and J genes are TRBV11-2 and TRBJ2-2, with 8 bases fitting TRBD2. CDR1 SGHAT and CDR2 FQNNGV come from the germline V gene. Unmatched junction bases numbered 3, after V lost 5 bases and J lost 7 bases. CDR3 length: 13 amino acids. CDR3 protein: CASSQTSVGELFF. DNA of the CDR3: TGTGCCAGCAGCCAGACTAGCGTCGGGGAGCTGTTTTTT.

This clonotype was observed at least ten times. The chain carries TRBV12-3 or TRBV12-4 and TRBJ1-2; TRBD1 aligns across 8 bases. After removal of 3 bases from V and 4 bases from J, the junction contained 7 bases not matched to a gene. This CDR3 region has 15 residues. As DNA, the CDR3 is TGTGCCAGCAGTTTGTACAGGGGGGATACCTATGGCTACACCTTC. Its translation: CASSLYRGDTYGYTF.